This T cell receptor beta chain was recovered during a study of blood T cells in healthy people across ages. As regards this clonotype: No antigen is known for it.

CDR1 is SGHTA, CDR2 FQGNSA, per germline. The CDR3 sequence is 16 residues long. With V trimmed by 0 bases and J by 2 bases, 4 bases remained unmatched. A second PCR, run for about 7 to 12 cycles, used a sample-barcoded 5' primer plus a J-beta primer mix. TCRdb independently ran MiXCR on the 5' RACE reads; one entry per CDR3 protein. The table includes some 900,000 distinct CDR3 sequences, about 48% detected once. Study-wide points: Aged donors had fewer naive CD4+ cells and lower diversity than long-lived donors.

The TCR was taken from a man aged 25-40 years in good health. Source material: blood. The chain carries TRBV7-2 and TRBJ2-5; 9 bases match TRBD2. CDR3 nucleotide sequence: TGTGCCAGCAGCTTAGCGTCTAGCGGGATACAAGAGACCCAGTACTTC. This sequence encodes CASSLASSGIQETQYF.